The 29 T cell receptor beta chains presented below share a single source sample, sequenced in a study of blood T cells in healthy people across ages. Primers used in a second PCR of roughly 6 to 11 cycles were a sample-barcoded 5' primer and a J-beta primer mix. From the 5' RACE reads, TCRdb called clonotypes with MiXCR, one entry per CDR3 protein. The sample has about 1.8 million distinct CDR3 sequences, about 49% seen once. The sequenced sample was blood. These receptors all stem from a middle-aged woman in good health.

The chain recombines TRBV20-1 with TRBJ2-3; 9 bases agree with TRBD2. After removal of 4 bases from V and 1 base from J, the junction contained 6 bases not matched to a gene. Germline CDR1 and CDR2: DFQATT and SNEGSKA (reference sequence). The length of the CDR3 is 15 residues. As DNA, the CDR3 is TGCAGTGCTACCCACTCTAGCGGGGGCACAGATACGCAGTATTTT. Its translation is CSATHSSGGTDTQYF.

The chain links TRBV6-1 to TRBJ2-5; D tentatively reads TRBD1 or TRBD2 (5 bases each). The DNA matches TRBJ2-7 better at its end, which makes the J call doubtful. CDR1 is MNHNS and CDR2 is SASEGT in the germline V gene. CDR3 length: 14 residues. The CDR3 here is CASSGWGRGLEQYF. CDR3 nucleotide sequence: TGTGCCAGCAGTGGATGGGGGAGAGGGCTCGAGCAGTACTTC.

V and J are TRBV20-1 and TRBJ2-7; possibly TRBD1 or TRBD2 for D (5 bases each). The CDR3 loop spans 15 amino acids. The germline gives CDR1 DFQATT, CDR2 SNEGSKA (reference sequence). Trimming removed 0 bases at V and 0 bases at J, with 12 bases between. CDR3 sequence reads: CSARDRDGASYEQYF. DNA for the CDR3: TGCAGTGCTAGAGATAGGGACGGAGCCTCCTACGAGCAGTACTTC.

The chain combines TRBV28 with TRBJ2-3; 7 nucleotides align to TRBD2. The CDR3 contains 16 residues. Germline V gives CDR1 MDHEN, CDR2 SYDVKM. The junction had 8 bases not matched to a gene; V was cut back by 4 bases and J by 1 base. The CDR3 DNA reads as TGTGCCAGCAGTTCCGGACTTGGGGGGGGCACAGATACGCAGTATTTT. It yields the protein CASSSGLGGGTDTQYF.

This clonotype has only one observation. V gene TRBV28 combines with J gene TRBJ1-2; no reliable D call. Trimming removed 5 bases at V and 4 bases at J, with 20 bases between. Germline lookup yields CDR1 MDHEN and CDR2 SYDVKM. The CDR3 has 16 residues. CDR3 in DNA: TGTGCCAGCAGTCCCCCTCTGGGCCACGTTTCCTATGGCTACACCTTC. Amino acid sequence: CASSPPLGHVSYGYTF.

This chain joins TRBV28 and TRBJ2-7; 8 bases are shared with TRBD2. J gave up 5 bases and V 6 bases, and 12 bases lay outside the gene matches. The germline V gene has CDR1 MDHEN and CDR2 SYDVKM. This CDR3 is 15 amino acids long. CDR3 amino acids: CASRPGRGGFNEQYF. CDR3 in DNA: TGTGCCAGCAGACCCGGCCGGGGGGGCTTCAACGAGCAGTACTTC. Using reference TRBV28 and TRBJ2-7 for the parts outside the CDR3, the full variable domain is DVKVTQSSRYLVKRTGEKVFLECVQDMDHENMFWYRQDPGLGLRLIYFSYDVKMKEKGDIPEGYSVSREKKERFSLILESASTNQTSMYLCASRPGRGGFNEQYFGPGTRLTVT.

This clonotype occurred once. The chain combines TRBV4-3 with TRBJ2-1; D might be TRBD2 (5 bases). The CDR3 is 13 residues long. Between the trimmed V and J ends, which lost 0 bases and 8 bases, there was a span of 8 bases. Germline loops: CDR1 LGHNA, CDR2 YSLEER. DNA of the CDR3: TGCGCCAGCAGCCAAGAACTCGGGGATGAGCAGTTCTTC. This translates into CASSQELGDEQFF.

This clonotype was seen only a few times. V gene TRBV6-5 combines with J gene TRBJ2-3; D remains unclear. The V end was cut by 2 bases, the J end by 4 bases, with 10 bases between. Germline V gene lookup returns CDR1 MNHEY and CDR2 SVGAGI. This CDR3 contains 14 residues. The CDR3 nucleotides are TGTGCCAGCAGTTACGGCGACACTGCAGATACGCAGTATTTT. Its translation: CASSYGDTADTQYF.

The V gene is TRBV7-9, the J gene TRBJ2-3; D gene ambiguous. Looked up from germline, CDR1 is SEHNR and CDR2 is FQNEAQ (reference sequence). The CDR3 is made up of 15 amino acids. The V and J ends lost 5 bases and 5 bases respectively, with 17 bases between them. CDR3 DNA: TGTGCCAGCAGCACCCTACCCCCGACGGGAGATACGCAGTATTTT. The encoded protein is CASSTLPPTGDTQYF.

This clonotype was counted ten times or more. The chain combines TRBV7-2 with TRBJ2-3; TRBD1 matches at 8 bases. Unmatched junction bases numbered 11, after V lost 6 bases and J lost 9 bases. Germline CDR1 and CDR2: SGHTA and FQGNSA. The CDR3 contains 14 residues. The CDR3 nucleotides read TGTGCCAGCAGTCTGGGACAGGCCTACCCGACGCAGTATTTT. It translates to CASSLGQAYPTQYF.

A note on this clonotype: One end of the junction fails to match germline, which may point to a read error. The chain joins TRBV20-1 to TRBJ1-4; D is ambiguous. This CDR3 spans 14 amino acids. Germline V lookup: CDR1 DFQATT, CDR2 SNEGSKA (reference sequence). The CDR3 loop reads CSAQKTGRNEKLFF. The CDR3 DNA is TGCAGTGCACAAAAGACGGGGAGAAATGAGAAACTGTTTTTT.

The chain employs TRBV4-1 and TRBJ2-5; D is perhaps TRBD1 (5 bases). CDR3 size: 17 residues. The V gene lost 0 bases and the J gene lost 2 bases, with 16 bases spanning the gap. Germline-derived CDR1 and CDR2 are MGHRA and YSYEKL. In nucleotides, the CDR3 is TGCGCCAGCAGCCAAGATCCGCAGGGAACTCTACAAGAGACCCAGTACTTC. Translation gives CASSQDPQGTLQETQYF.

The chain has TRBV5-1 and TRBJ2-7, with D perhaps TRBD1 (5 bases). Trimming stripped 1 base from V and 1 base from J, with 12 bases between. In germline, CDR1 is SGHRS, CDR2 YFSETQ. The CDR3 length is 15 residues. The CDR3 region has the DNA TGCGCCAGCAGCTTGCGACAGATTCCTTCCTACGAGCAGTACTTC. Translated: CASSLRQIPSYEQYF.

This rearrangement joins TRBV19 to TRBJ1-5, with 7 nucleotides matching TRBD1. This CDR3 region has 14 residues. The germline CDR1 and CDR2 sequences are LNHDA and SQIVND (reference sequence). The V segment lost 8 bases and the J segment 5 bases; nucleotides outside the gene matches: 9. CDR3 nucleotides: TGTGCCAGTGGGCAACAGGGGACACATCAGCCCCAGCATTTT. Residues: CASGQQGTHQPQHF.

This clonotype occurred a few times. The V call is TRBV29-1, the J call TRBJ2-1; 7 nucleotides match TRBD2. The CDR3 extends over 14 amino acids. The germline CDR1 and CDR2 sequences are SQVTM and ANQGSEA. The V segment lost 4 bases and the J segment 1 base; nucleotides outside the gene matches: 4. The CDR3 DNA reads as TGCAGCGTTGGGCGGGGACTATCCTACAATGAGCAGTTCTTC. It is translated as CSVGRGLSYNEQFF.

This chain links TRBV20-1 with TRBJ2-7, with 16 nucleotides matching TRBD2. Germline assignment: CDR1 DFQATT and CDR2 SNEGSKA (reference sequence). With V trimmed by 7 bases and J by 5 bases, 8 bases remained unmatched. CDR3 size: 15 residues. DNA of the CDR3: TGCAGTGTACCGGGACTAGCGGGGGGGCCCGACGAGCAGTACTTC. Amino acids: CSVPGLAGGPDEQYF.

The genes are TRBV20-1 and TRBJ1-5; D remains unclear. Germline CDR1 reads DFQATT; CDR2 reads SNEGSKA (reference sequence). Trimming took off 3 bases at V and 2 bases at J, with 11 bases between the two ends. The CDR3 is 14 residues long. The CDR3 here is CSASGGSGNQPQHF. In DNA form, the CDR3 reads TGCAGTGCTAGTGGCGGGAGTGGCAATCAGCCCCAGCATTTT.

The CDR3 DNA is TGTGCCAGCAGCATGTCTTTTGGGGATGAGCAGTACTTC. Residues: CASSMSFGDEQYF. This rearrangement joins TRBV7-3 to TRBJ2-5; D gene unclear. This CDR3 has 13 amino acids. V gave up 5 bases and J gave up 11 bases, with 18 bases separating them. CDR1 and CDR2 (germline): SGHTA, FQGTGA.

The V call is TRBV6-2 or TRBV6-3, the J call TRBJ1-2; D is uncertain. Germline CDR1 and CDR2: MNHEY and SVGEGT. Trimming took 6 bases from V and 0 from J, leaving 8 bases between them. The CDR3 length is 13 residues. CDR3 region: CASRHTPNYGYTF. As DNA, the CDR3 is TGTGCCAGCAGACATACTCCTAACTATGGCTACACCTTC.

This clonotype was seen more than once but under ten times. The rearrangement joins TRBV11-2 to TRBJ2-1; D is undetermined. The V gene's germline CDR1 is SGHAT and CDR2 FQNNGV. V lost 7 bases, J lost 0 bases, and 16 bases lay in between. The CDR3 is made up of 16 amino acids. The CDR3 coding sequence is TGTGCCAGCATCGTTAGCCCCGGTAGCTCCTACAATGAGCAGTTCTTC. This sequence encodes CASIVSPGSSYNEQFF.

The J gene is TRBJ1-3, the V gene TRBV15, with TRBD1 as a possible D gene (6 bases). Germline V gene lookup returns CDR1 LNHNV and CDR2 YYDKDF (reference sequence). The CDR3 sequence is 13 residues long. The V and J ends lost 0 bases and 8 bases respectively, with 8 bases between them. The CDR3 region has the DNA TGTGCCACCAGCAGAGAAGGGGGATACACCATATATTTT. Its translation is CATSREGGYTIYF.

The rearrangement joins TRBV14 to TRBJ2-1; 13 bases fit TRBD2. The CDR3 is 16 amino acids. Germline values: CDR1 SGHDN, CDR2 FVKESK. V shed 4 bases and J 6 bases; nucleotides not matched to a gene: 6. CDR3 sequence reads: CASSPQLAGGRNEQFF. The CDR3 nucleotides are TGTGCCAGCAGCCCTCAACTAGCGGGGGGGCGCAATGAGCAGTTCTTC.

This clonotype was seen a handful of times. The chain couples TRBV20-1 to TRBJ2-1; tentatively, D is TRBD2 (6 bases). This CDR3 contains 15 residues. Germline CDR1 reads DFQATT; CDR2 reads SNEGSKA (reference sequence). Trimming stripped 5 bases from V and 2 bases from J, with 16 bases between. The CDR3, as DNA: TGCAGTGCTCGGCCCTCCCGGGGGACCTACAATGAGCAGTTCTTC. Encoded protein: CSARPSRGTYNEQFF.

This clonotype was observed a handful of times. The chain recombines TRBV7-3 with TRBJ2-1; D perhaps matches TRBD1 (7 bases). In germline, CDR1 is SGHTA, CDR2 FQGTGA. This CDR3 is 13 amino acids long. V lost 3 bases and J 6 bases, leaving 9 bases between the germline ends. CDR3 amino acids: CASSFQGGNEQFF. The CDR3 DNA follows: TGTGCCAGCAGCTTCCAGGGGGGCAATGAGCAGTTCTTC.

V is TRBV28 and J is TRBJ2-7; 9 bases fit TRBD1. Unmatched junction bases numbered 10, after V lost 7 bases and J lost 6 bases. This CDR3 has 14 residues. Germline assignment: CDR1 MDHEN and CDR2 SYDVKM. CDR3 amino acids: CASTPGTGSCEQYF. In nucleotides, the CDR3 is TGTGCCAGCACCCCTGGGACAGGGAGTTGCGAGCAGTACTTC.

The rearrangement links TRBV5-1 to TRBJ2-7; the match to TRBD1 covers 9 bases. The V segment lost 3 bases and the J segment 3 bases; nucleotides outside the gene matches: 13. Germline lookup yields CDR1 SGHRS and CDR2 YFSETQ. The CDR3 length is 17 residues. CDR3 sequence (DNA): TGCGCCAGCAGCTGGGGGACAGGGAGAGTTTCGGACTACGAGCAGTACTTC. Protein sequence: CASSWGTGRVSDYEQYF.

The gene calls are TRBV28 and TRBJ2-5, with 15 bases that match TRBD2. Germline CDR1 and CDR2: MDHEN and SYDVKM. The CDR3 spans 21 residues. With V trimmed by 5 bases and J by 2 bases, 18 bases remained unmatched. CDR3 nucleotides: TGTGCCAGCAGTCTTCCTCCTCCGGGACTAGCGGGGGGCCAGGTACAAGAGACCCAGTACTTC. Its protein is CASSLPPPGLAGGQVQETQYF.

V is TRBV7-2 and J is TRBJ2-1; a possible D gene is TRBD2 (5 bases). The CDR3 is made up of 14 amino acids. V was trimmed by 1 base and J by 8 bases, leaving 12 bases between them. Germline lookup yields CDR1 SGHTA and CDR2 FQGNSA. This CDR3 reads CASSLVQVRDEQFF. DNA of the CDR3: TGTGCCAGCAGCTTAGTCCAGGTGAGGGATGAGCAGTTCTTC.

This clonotype showed up just once. This chain connects TRBV11-1 to TRBJ2-5; 11 bases agree with TRBD1. J was trimmed by 2 bases and V by 2 bases; bases with no gene match: 4. The V gene's germline CDR1 is SGHAT and CDR2 FQDESV (reference sequence). This CDR3 is 16 amino acids long. CDR3 sequence (DNA): TGTGCCAGCAGCTTAAAGGGGACAGGGGGACAAGAGACCCAGTACTTC. It specifies CASSLKGTGGQETQYF. Using reference TRBV11-1 and TRBJ2-5 for the parts outside the CDR3, the full variable domain is EAEVAQSPRYKITEKSQAVAFWCDPISGHATLYWYRQILGQGPELLVQFQDESVVDDSQLPKDRFSAERLKGVDSTLKIQPAELGDSAMYLCASSLKGTGGQETQYFGPGTRLLVL.